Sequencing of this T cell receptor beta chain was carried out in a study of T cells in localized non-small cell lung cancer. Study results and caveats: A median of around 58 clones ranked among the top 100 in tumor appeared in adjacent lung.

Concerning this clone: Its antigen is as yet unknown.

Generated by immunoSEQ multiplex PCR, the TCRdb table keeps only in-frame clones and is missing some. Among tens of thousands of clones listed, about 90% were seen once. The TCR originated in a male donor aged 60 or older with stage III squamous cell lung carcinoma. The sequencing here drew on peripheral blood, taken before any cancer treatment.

DNA for the CDR3: TGTGCCAGCAGCGTAGAGACTACTAAAGGGACCCAGTACTTC. Protein: CASSVETTKGTQYF. V gene TRBV9 combines with J gene TRBJ2-5, with D perhaps TRBD2 (5 bases). Trimming pared 0 bases from V and 7 bases from J, leaving 13 bases between. The CDR3 has 14 residues. Per the germline V gene, CDR1 is SGDLS and CDR2 is YYNGEE. Based on the CDR3 plus reference TRBV9 and TRBJ2-5, the full variable domain is DSGVTQTPKHLITATGQRVTLRCSPRSGDLSVYWYQQSLDQGLQFLIQYYNGEERAKGNILERFSAQQFPDLHSELNLSSLELGDSALYFCASSVETTKGTQYFGPGTRLLVL.